The entry below describes one TCR beta chain. Antigen unknown. Each donor supplied approximately 10 milliliters of peripheral blood. This sample is drawn from a study of blood T cells in healthy people across ages. In the study overall: Through template switching, about one barcoded beta molecule was captured per two T cells, as measured in model experiments. Study conclusions and caveats: Roughly linear age-related decline in beta diversity appeared, significant by age approximately 40.

The CDR3 length is 16 residues. A second PCR, run for roughly 7 to 11 cycles, used a sample-barcoded 5' primer plus a J-beta primer mix. Researchers report that a template-switch adaptor with 12 random nucleotides tagged each cDNA molecule. Each CDR3 protein is one row after TCRdb ran MiXCR on the 5' RACE reads. The data hold fewer than 2,000,000 distinct CDR3 sequences, with about 35% observed a single time. This chain connects TRBV21-1 to TRBJ2-5; no DNA check was done on the table's D call, TRBD1. The DNA end favors TRBJ2-7, so the J call may be wrong. TRBV21-1 corresponds to a pseudogene. This receptor was identified in a woman aged 30 to 39 in good health. The sample comprised blood. In DNA, the CDR3 is TGTGCCAGCAGCAAAGGCGGACAGGTTATTCTATACGAGCAGTACTTC. Translation gives CASSKGGQVILYEQYF.